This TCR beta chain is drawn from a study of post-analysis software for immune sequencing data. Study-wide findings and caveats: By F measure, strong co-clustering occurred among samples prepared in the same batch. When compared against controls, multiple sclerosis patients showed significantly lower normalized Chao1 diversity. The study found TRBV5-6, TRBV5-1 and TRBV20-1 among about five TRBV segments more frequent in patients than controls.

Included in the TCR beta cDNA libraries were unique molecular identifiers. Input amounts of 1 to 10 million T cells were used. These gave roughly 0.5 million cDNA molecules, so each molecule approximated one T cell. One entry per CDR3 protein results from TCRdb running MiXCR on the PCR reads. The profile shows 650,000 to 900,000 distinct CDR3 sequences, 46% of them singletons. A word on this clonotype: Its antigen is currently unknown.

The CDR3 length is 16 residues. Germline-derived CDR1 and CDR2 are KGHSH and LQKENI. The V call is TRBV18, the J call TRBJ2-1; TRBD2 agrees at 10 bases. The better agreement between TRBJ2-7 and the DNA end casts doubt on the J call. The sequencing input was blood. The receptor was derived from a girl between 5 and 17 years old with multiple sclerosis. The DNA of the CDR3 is TGTGCCAGCTCATTTCGGACTAGCGGCTCCTACAATGAGCAGTACTTC. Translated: CASSFRTSGSYNEQYF.